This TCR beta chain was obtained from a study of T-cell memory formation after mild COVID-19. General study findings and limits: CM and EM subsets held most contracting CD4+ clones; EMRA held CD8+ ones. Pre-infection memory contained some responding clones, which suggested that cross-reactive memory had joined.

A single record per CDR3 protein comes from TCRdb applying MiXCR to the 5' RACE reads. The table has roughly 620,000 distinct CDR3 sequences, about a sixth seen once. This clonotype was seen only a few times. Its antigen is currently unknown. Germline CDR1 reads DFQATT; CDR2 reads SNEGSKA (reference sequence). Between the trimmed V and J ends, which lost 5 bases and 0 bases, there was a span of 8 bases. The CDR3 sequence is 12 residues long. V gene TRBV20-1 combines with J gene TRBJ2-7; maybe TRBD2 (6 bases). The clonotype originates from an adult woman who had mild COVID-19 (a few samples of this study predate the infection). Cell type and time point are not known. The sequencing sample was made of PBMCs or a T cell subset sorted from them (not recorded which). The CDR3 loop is CSAGGISYEQYF. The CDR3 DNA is TGCAGTGCTGGGGGGATCTCCTACGAGCAGTACTTC.